These T cell receptor beta chains were read from a single sample in a study of OX40 agonist ivuxolimab in advanced cancers. Clones were sequenced by immunoSEQ multiplex PCR, and TCRdb holds only the in-frame ones, with some missing. Of around 80,000 clones listed, about 86% were seen once; the top ten hold about 0.8%. The specimen comprised CD4+ or CD8+ T cells sorted from blood, sampled in a trial of the OX40 agonist ivuxolimab. The source is an adult with an advanced solid tumor such as melanoma, head and neck, liver or kidney cancer. CDR3s include the opening cysteine and the closing phenylalanine or tryptophan. D genes are given only for firm matches. Clone size is not always given. Where it is, it says once, few, many or a class for expanded clones.

NA	TRBV6-1	TRBD2	TRBJ2-3	TGTGCCATCTCCCCGGCGGGAGGGGTGGCAGATACGCAGTATTTT	CAISPAGGVADTQYF
once	TRBV14	TRBD2	TRBJ2-1	TGTGCCAGCAGCCAAGTTCGGGCTAGCGGAATCTACAATGAGCAGTTCTTC	CASSQVRASGIYNEQFF
NA	TRBV7-8	NA	TRBJ1-3	TGTGCCAGCAGCTTAGCGGGAGGGTCTGGAAACACCATATATTTT	CASSLAGGSGNTIYF
NA	TRBV7-3	NA	TRBJ2-5	TGTGCCAGCAGCTTAGGGAGTCAGACCCAGTACTTC	CASSLGSQTQYF
NA	TRBV30	NA	TRBJ1-3	TGTGCCTGGCGCGGGGTCAGGGAAAGCCCCATATATTTT	CAWRGVRESPIYF
NA	TRBV28	TRBD1	TRBJ1-5	TGTGCCAGCAGTCCCCCGACAGGGCGAGATCAGCCCCAGCATTTT	CASSPPTGRDQPQHF
NA	TRBV28	NA	TRBJ1-2	TGTGCCAGCAGTTTAGCCCGTGGCTACACCTTC	CASSLARGYTF
NA	TRBV6-5	NA	TRBJ2-4	TGTGCCACCCTCGGCGAGGGCAAGGCCAAAAACATTCAGTACTTC	CATLGEGKAKNIQYF
few	TRBV9	NA	TRBJ2-1	TGTGCCAGCAGCGTAATAGATGGGAGGAATGAGCAGTTCTTC	CASSVIDGRNEQFF
NA	TRBV28	NA	TRBJ1-4	TGTGCCAGCAGTTTACCAGGTGGCGAAAAACTGTTTTTT	CASSLPGGEKLFF
NA	TRBV28	TRBD2	TRBJ2-1	TGTGCCAGCAGTAGCTTAGCGGGAAGATCCTACAATGAGCAGTTCTTC	CASSSLAGRSYNEQFF
NA	TRBV11-3	TRBD1	TRBJ2-1	TGTGCCAGCAGCAGAACAGGGGGCGGCTACAATGAGCAGTTCTTC	CASSRTGGGYNEQFF
NA	TRBV30	NA	TRBJ1-5	TGTGCCTGGTCAAACCCGGGAAAAAATCAGCCCCAGCATTTT	CAWSNPGKNQPQHF
NA	TRBV19	TRBD1	TRBJ2-3	TGTGCCAGTAGTATCGTGAGGGACAGTAGCACAGATACGCAGTATTTT	CASSIVRDSSTDTQYF
NA	TRBV18	NA	TRBJ2-2	TGTGCCAGCTCACCCCCGGGCAGCGTCGCTTGGGACACCGGGGAGCTGTTTTTT	CASSPPGSVAWDTGELFF
NA	TRBV5-6	NA	TRBJ1-5	TGTGCCAGCAGCTTGACAGCCTCATATCAGCCCCAGCATTTT	CASSLTASYQPQHF